A single sample gave rise to the 32 T cell receptor beta chains below, sequenced in a study of T cells in Graves' hyperthyroidism and ophthalmopathy. TCR beta CDR3 regions were amplified from RNA. The TCR CDR3 first-round RT-PCR relied on the HTBI primer set. TCRdb passed the multiplex PCR reads through MiXCR, listing each CDR3 protein once. The data show 250,000 or so distinct CDR3 sequences, with 12% to 15% seen just once and more than 30% held by the top ten. The sequenced sample was blood. The source of these receptors is a woman aged 50 to 60 with Graves' hyperthyroidism that later progressed to Graves' ophthalmopathy.

Ten or more counts support this clonotype. This chain links TRBV20-1 with TRBJ1-2; TRBD1 matches 7 bases. The CDR3 is made up of 14 amino acids. Germline lookup yields CDR1 DFQATT and CDR2 SNEGSKA (reference sequence). Unmatched junction bases numbered 8, after V lost 5 bases and J lost 2 bases. CDR3 coding DNA: TGCAGTGCTCGCGGGACAGTAGTGAACTATGGCTACACCTTC. Its translation: CSARGTVVNYGYTF.

This clonotype has at least ten counts. This chain links TRBV29-1 with TRBJ1-2, with 12 bases aligning to TRBD1. The ends lost 0 bases at V and 8 bases at J; junction bases unmatched: 10. The CDR3 runs 16 residues. Germline CDR1 SQVTM, CDR2 ANQGSEA. CDR3 residues: CSVEDLTGQGAGGYTF. CDR3 in DNA: TGCAGCGTTGAAGATCTTACGGGACAGGGGGCGGGGGGCTACACCTTC.

This clonotype appeared many times. The chain links TRBV20-1 to TRBJ2-7; 9 bases are a match to TRBD2. Per germline, CDR1 DFQATT and CDR2 SNEGSKA (reference sequence). CDR3 size: 14 residues. J lost 3 bases, V lost 6 bases, and 9 bases had no gene match. The CDR3 DNA is TGCAGTGCGCCCACTAGCGGGTTAGACTACGAGCAGTACTTC. Translated: CSAPTSGLDYEQYF.

At least ten counts were recorded for this clonotype. The V and J genes are TRBV12-3 or TRBV12-4 and TRBJ2-7, with D perhaps being TRBD1 or TRBD2 (5 bases each). Between the trimmed V and J ends, which lost 5 bases and 5 bases, there was a span of 19 bases. The CDR3 loop spans 15 amino acids. This chain's CDR3 is CASSPLGPPTNEQYF. CDR3 in DNA: TGTGCCAGCAGTCCTCTGGGACCTCCGACGAACGAGCAGTACTTC.

This clonotype has a count of ten or more. This chain joins TRBV28 and TRBJ2-7; 11 positions agree with TRBD1. CDR1 is MDHEN and CDR2 is SYDVKM in the germline V gene. J gave up 3 bases and V 3 bases, and 4 bases lay outside the gene matches. The CDR3 is made up of 15 amino acids. The CDR3 protein is CASSFLGTGGYEQYF. The CDR3 coding sequence is TGTGCCAGCAGTTTCCTTGGGACAGGGGGCTACGAGCAGTACTTC.

There are many counts of this clonotype. The V and J genes are TRBV30 and TRBJ2-3; a weak D match, TRBD2 (6 bases). V was shortened by 0 bases and J by 1 base, with 8 bases between the two germline ends. CDR1 and CDR2 (germline): GTSNPN, SVGIG (reference sequence). The CDR3 totals 14 residues. In nucleotides, the CDR3 is TGTGCCTGGAGTGTGGGAGGCGGCACAGATACGCAGTATTTT. It is translated as CAWSVGGGTDTQYF.

This clonotype was detected ten times or more. This chain joins TRBV11-2 and TRBJ1-2; D not resolved. The CDR3 has 16 amino acids. V was clipped by 5 bases and J by 0 bases, with 16 bases between them. Germline V CDR1 and CDR2: SGHAT, FQNNGV. Here the CDR3 DNA reads TGTGCCAGCAGCCCCAGCCCTCGAAGGGCTAACTATGGCTACACCTTC. It is translated as CASSPSPRRANYGYTF. Combining the CDR3 with reference TRBV11-2 and TRBJ1-2 gives the whole variable domain EAGVAQSPRYKIIEKRQSVAFWCNPISGHATLYWYQQILGQGPKLLIQFQNNGVVDDSQLPKDRFSAERLKGVDSTLKIQPAKLEDSAVYLCASSPSPRRANYGYTFGSGTRLTVV.

The rearrangement links TRBV28 to TRBJ1-4; D not certain. Trimming shortened V by 6 bases and J by 0 bases, and 14 bases separated the two germline ends. The CDR3 loop spans 16 amino acids. CDR1 is MDHEN and CDR2 is SYDVKM in the germline V gene. CDR3 loop: CASSRFGGSTNEKLFF. CDR3 in DNA: TGTGCCAGCAGCCGTTTTGGAGGCTCAACTAATGAAAAACTGTTTTTT.

Note on this clonotype: One junction end disagrees with the germline gene, perhaps due to a read error. V gene TRBV6-2 or TRBV6-3 combines with J gene TRBJ2-1, with TRBD2 matching 8 bases. CDR3 length equals 15 residues. Looked up from germline, CDR1 is MNHEY and CDR2 is SVGEGT. CDR3 in amino acids: CVSSTGTRGRNEQFF. In nucleotides, the CDR3 is TGTGTCAGCTCAACAGGGACTAGAGGGCGGAATGAGCAGTTCTTC.

This clonotype turned up a few times. CDR3: CASSTGTSGRATDTQYF. In DNA, the CDR3 is TGTGCCAGCAGCACCGGGACTAGCGGGAGGGCCACAGATACGCAGTATTTT. The chain links TRBV7-2 to TRBJ2-3; 16 bases are shared with TRBD2. This CDR3 has 17 amino acids. Germline V gene lookup returns CDR1 SGHTA and CDR2 FQGNSA. The V gene end was trimmed by 5 bases and the J gene end by 2 bases; junction bases not matched to a gene: 4.

The CDR3 loop reads CASSVRGGGAYNEQFF. CDR3 sequence (DNA): TGTGCCAGCAGCGTAAGGGGTGGGGGGGCCTACAATGAGCAGTTCTTC. This chain uses TRBV9 with TRBJ2-1; 7 nucleotides match TRBD2. The V gene's germline CDR1 is SGDLS and CDR2 YYNGEE. The CDR3 consists of 16 residues. J lost 2 bases, V lost 1 base, and 6 bases had no gene match.

In its sample, this clonotype was seen many times. The rearrangement joins TRBV11-2 to TRBJ2-5; 10 positions match TRBD2. Germline V gene sequence: CDR1 SGHAT, CDR2 FQNNGV. With V trimmed by 3 bases and J by 5 bases, 3 bases remained unmatched. The CDR3 is 14 residues long. The CDR3 protein is CASSLASGSETQYF. The CDR3, as DNA: TGTGCCAGCAGCTTGGCTAGCGGGAGTGAGACCCAGTACTTC.

This clonotype was picked up many times. CDR3 protein: CASSSRTVGLSEAFF. CDR3 nucleotides: TGTGCCAGCAGCTCGAGGACAGTCGGGCTGTCTGAAGCTTTCTTT. The chain is built from TRBV5-6 and TRBJ1-1; TRBD1 is a possible D gene (6 bases). Germline V gives CDR1 SGHDT, CDR2 YYEEEE. The V end was cut by 3 bases, the J end by 6 bases, with 18 bases between. The CDR3 sequence is 15 residues long.

This chain joins TRBV20-1 and TRBJ2-3; D is undetermined. Germline CDR1 DFQATT, CDR2 SNEGSKA (reference sequence). V was pared by 3 bases and J by 9 bases, with 16 bases between. The CDR3 sequence is 13 residues long. CDR3 DNA sequence: TGCAGTGCTAGGAAAAGCGTAGGAGAGACGCAGTATTTT. Protein sequence: CSARKSVGETQYF.

Notes on this clonotype: A much larger clone lies a single base off, so this may be a read error. V is TRBV13 and J is TRBJ2-5, with TRBD2 as a possible D gene (5 bases). This CDR3 has 15 residues. Germline CDR1 is PRHDT and CDR2 is FYEKMQ (reference sequence). The CDR3 loop reads CTSSSPRASSETQYF. For the CDR3, the DNA is TGTACCAGCAGCTCCCCAAGGGCTAGCAGCGAGACCCAGTACTTC. Complete variable domain (other parts from reference TRBV13 and TRBJ2-5): AAGVIQSPRHLIKEKRETATLKCYPIPRHDTVYWYQQGPGQDPQFLISFYEKMQSDKGSIPDRFSAQQFSDYHSELNMSSLELGDSALYFCTSSSPRASSETQYFGPGTRLLVL.

This clonotype was counted only a few times. The chain links TRBV6-1 to TRBJ1-1; 7 bases match TRBD1. V lost 6 bases and J lost 7; bases outside the gene matches: 11. The CDR3 runs to 14 residues. Germline V CDR1 and CDR2: MNHNS, SASEGT. The CDR3 DNA sequence: TGTGCCAGCAGCTCGGAGGGGGCAACCTTTGAAGCTTTCTTT. Protein product: CASSSEGATFEAFF.

This clonotype turned up a few times. Given a much more abundant clone one base away, this may be a read error. The V and J genes are TRBV20-1 and TRBJ2-7; 7 bases match TRBD2. This CDR3 spans 14 amino acids. Germline loops: CDR1 DFQATT, CDR2 SNEGSKA (reference sequence). V trimming: 1 base; J trimming: 4 bases; junction bases outside the gene matches: 7. The DNA for the CDR3 is TGCAGTGCTAGAGGTCCAGCGGGAACATACGAGCAGTACTTC. It codes for CSARGPAGTYEQYF.

This clonotype was counted at least ten times. The V gene is TRBV12-3 or TRBV12-4, the J gene TRBJ2-3; the D gene is possibly TRBD2 (5 bases). The V gene lost 5 bases and the J gene lost 4 bases, with 13 bases spanning the gap. The CDR3 consists of 14 residues. In nucleotides, the CDR3 is TGTGCCAGCAGTGATACCGGGAACCCAGATACGCAGTATTTT. Translating it yields CASSDTGNPDTQYF.

This clonotype was counted ten times or more. The chain links TRBV28 to TRBJ2-5; 7 positions match TRBD2. V was clipped by 3 bases and J by 0 bases; unmatched bases: 7. CDR3 length: 16 amino acids. The V gene's germline CDR1 is MDHEN and CDR2 SYDVKM. CDR3 sequence: CASSFWALANQETQYF. CDR3 DNA sequence: TGTGCCAGCAGTTTTTGGGCACTAGCGAACCAAGAGACCCAGTACTTC.

The V gene is TRBV15, the J gene TRBJ1-1, with a possible D match to TRBD1 (6 bases). Germline CDR1 is LNHNV and CDR2 is YYDKDF (reference sequence). The CDR3 runs to 14 residues. Trimming stripped 4 bases from V and 1 base from J, with 10 bases between. The DNA for the CDR3 is TGTGCCACCAGCAAGGGACACAGGAACACTGAAGCTTTCTTT. Protein product: CATSKGHRNTEAFF.

This clonotype has a count of ten or more. The gene calls are TRBV28 and TRBJ2-7; TRBD1 matches at 10 bases. Germline assignment: CDR1 MDHEN and CDR2 SYDVKM. The J segment lost 5 bases and the V segment lost 6 bases, leaving 16 bases of the junction unmatched. This CDR3 region has 17 residues. The CDR3, as DNA: TGTGCCAGCAGATTGATAGACCTCGGGACAGGGGACAACGAGCAGTACTTC. Protein: CASRLIDLGTGDNEQYF.

This clonotype was seen repeatedly, ten times or more. The chain has TRBV13 and TRBJ2-3, with D possibly TRBD2 on 6 matching bases. The CDR3 spans 15 residues. CDR1 is PRHDT, CDR2 FYEKMQ, per germline (reference sequence). V dropped 2 bases and J dropped 5 bases, with 14 bases sitting between them. In DNA form, the CDR3 reads TGTGCCAGCAGCTTATCGTGGAGGGATGGAGATACGCAGTATTTT. Amino acids: CASSLSWRDGDTQYF.

V gene TRBV4-2 combines with J gene TRBJ2-7; D ambiguous. Trimming stripped 0 bases from V and 1 base from J, with 10 bases between. Germline-derived CDR1 and CDR2 are LGHNA and YNFKEQ. This CDR3 region has 15 residues. The CDR3 DNA sequence: TGTGCCAGCAGCCAAGAAACCTCGCCATCCTACGAGCAGTACTTC. This sequence encodes CASSQETSPSYEQYF.

Ten or more counts support this clonotype. V gene TRBV7-2 combines with J gene TRBJ2-7, with 7 bases aligning to TRBD2. The V gene end was trimmed by 5 bases and the J gene end by 2 bases; junction bases not matched to a gene: 15. Germline CDR1 SGHTA, CDR2 FQGNSA. The CDR3 is 17 amino acids. CDR3 in DNA: TGTGCCAGCAGCCCTAACAACTGGGGGGGACCTACCTACGAGCAGTACTTC. Translating it yields CASSPNNWGGPTYEQYF. The full variable domain, rest sourced from reference TRBV7-2 and TRBJ2-7, is GAGVSQSPSNKVTEKGKDVELRCDPISGHTALYWYRQSLGQGLEFLIYFQGNSAPDKSGLPSDRFSAERTGGSVSTLTIQRTQQEDSAVYLCASSPNNWGGPTYEQYFGPGTRLTVT.

This clonotype showed up many times. J is TRBJ2-4 and V is TRBV5-1; tentative D call: TRBD1 (5 bases). Germline V gene sequence: CDR1 SGHRS, CDR2 YFSETQ. The V end was cut by 0 bases, the J end by 1 base, with 5 bases between. The CDR3 extends over 14 amino acids. The CDR3 DNA is TGCGCCAGCAGCTTGGCAGGGGCCAAAAACATTCAGTACTTC. This codes for CASSLAGAKNIQYF.

This clonotype was counted at least ten times. The chain combines TRBV5-1 with TRBJ2-7; 10 nucleotides match TRBD2. CDR3 length: 15 amino acids. With 3 bases clipped from V and 0 bases from J, the junction kept 3 bases outside the gene matches. Germline CDR1 SGHRS, CDR2 YFSETQ. CDR3: CASSWGTSDSYEQYF. Written as DNA, the CDR3 is TGCGCCAGCAGCTGGGGGACTAGCGACTCCTACGAGCAGTACTTC.

This clonotype was seen ten or more times. This rearrangement joins TRBV5-1 to TRBJ1-1; no firm D call. The V end lost 3 bases, the J end lost 4 bases, and 16 bases lay between the germline ends. The V gene's germline CDR1 is SGHRS and CDR2 YFSETQ. This CDR3 region has 15 residues. The CDR3 DNA reads TGCGCCAGCAGCTGGATGGCGGAACAGCCCACTGAAGCTTTCTTT. It encodes CASSWMAEQPTEAFF.

This clonotype was recorded at least ten times. The V gene is TRBV2, the J gene TRBJ2-7, with D perhaps TRBD1 or TRBD2 (5 bases each). The V gene's germline CDR1 is SNHLY and CDR2 FYNNEI. Trimming stripped 6 bases from V and 3 bases from J, with 18 bases between. This CDR3 has 15 residues. In DNA, the CDR3 is TGTGCCAGCAGGGGGGTGATCCCACCTATCTACGAGCAGTACTTC. Translating it yields CASRGVIPPIYEQYF.

The sample holds many counts of this clonotype. The chain carries TRBV12-3 or TRBV12-4 and TRBJ2-3; D is perhaps TRBD2 (5 bases). The CDR3 contains 13 residues. Trimming took off 6 bases at V and 3 bases at J, with 10 bases between the two ends. CDR3 protein: CASSLTTTDTQYF. The CDR3 bases are TGTGCCAGCAGCCTGACTACAACAGATACGCAGTATTTT.

The table lists this clonotype with many counts. The V gene is TRBV7-3, the J gene TRBJ2-1; TRBD2 matches at 7 bases. The V gene end was trimmed by 5 bases and the J gene end by 10 bases; junction bases not matched to a gene: 14. The CDR3 is 15 residues long. Germline V gives CDR1 SGHTA, CDR2 FQGTGA. In nucleotides, the CDR3 is TGTGCCAGCAGCCCATCCGGGGGAGGGCCATTCGAGCAGTTCTTC. This encodes CASSPSGGGPFEQFF. Drawing the rest from reference TRBV7-3 and TRBJ2-1, the complete variable domain is GAGVSQTPSNKVTEKGKYVELRCDPISGHTALYWYRQSLGQGPEFLIYFQGTGAADDSGLPNDRFFAVRPEGSVSTLKIQRTERGDSAVYLCASSPSGGGPFEQFFGPGTRLTVL.

The genes are TRBV6-6 and TRBJ1-2, with 7 bases lining up with TRBD1. V lost 0 bases to trimming and J lost 13 bases; unmatched junction nucleotides: 11. This CDR3 is 14 amino acids long. The germline gives CDR1 MNHNY, CDR2 SVGAGI (reference sequence). For the CDR3, the DNA is TGTGCCAGCAGTTACTCCATCGACAGGGCTGGGTCCACCTTC. It codes for CASSYSIDRAGSTF.

Turning to this clonotype: The junction does not match germline at one end; this may be a read error. The chain links TRBV2 to TRBJ2-7; D gene uncertain. Germline V lookup: CDR1 SNHLY, CDR2 FYNNEI. The CDR3 loop spans 13 amino acids. The CDR3 DNA reads TGTGCCAGCAGGGAAGTCTTATCTGGCGAGCAGTACTTC. Amino acids: CASREVLSGEQYF.